The entry below describes one T cell receptor beta chain. Its antigen is not identified. Libraries were prepared by immunoSEQ multiplex PCR; TCRdb keeps only in-frame clonotypes and omits some of them. This table holds some 200,000 clones, roughly 94% found once. This sample is part of a study of T cell responses to AZD1222 COVID-19 vaccine. Findings and caveats of the study: Baseline serostatus was positive in only a handful of AZD1222 recipients.

The source was peripheral blood, collected 28 days after the second dose of the MenACWY control vaccine. The source of this sequence is an adult who received the MenACWY meningococcal vaccine as a control.

CDR3 in amino acids: CASSYPSGNIQYF. The CDR3 DNA is TGTGCCAGCAGCTACCCCTCTGGGAACATTCAGTACTTC. The V and J genes are TRBV7-2 and TRBJ2-4; D call uncertain. V was pared by 4 bases and J by 7 bases, with 11 bases between. This CDR3 has 13 amino acids. Per germline, CDR1 SGHTA and CDR2 FQGNSA.